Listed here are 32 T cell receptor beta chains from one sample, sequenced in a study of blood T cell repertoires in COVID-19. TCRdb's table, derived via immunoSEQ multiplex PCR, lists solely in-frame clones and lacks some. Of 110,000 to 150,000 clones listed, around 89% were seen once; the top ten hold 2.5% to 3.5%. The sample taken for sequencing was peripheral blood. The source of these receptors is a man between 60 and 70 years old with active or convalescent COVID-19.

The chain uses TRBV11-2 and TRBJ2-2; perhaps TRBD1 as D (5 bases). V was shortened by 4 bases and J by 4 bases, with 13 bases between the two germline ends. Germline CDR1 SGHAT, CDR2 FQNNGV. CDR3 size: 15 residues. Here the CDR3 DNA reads TGTGCCAGCAGCTCTCAGGGATTTTTCACCGGGGAGCTGTTTTTT. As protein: CASSSQGFFTGELFF.

The DNA of the CDR3 is TGTGCCAGCAGCTACGGGACTAGCGGGATAACAATGGACAATGAGCAGTTCTTC. Its translation: CASSYGTSGITMDNEQFF. The chain joins TRBV7-8 to TRBJ2-1, with 13 bases lining up with TRBD2. The CDR3 sequence is 18 residues long. Germline V gene lookup returns CDR1 SGHVS and CDR2 FQNEAQ. The V segment lost 4 bases and the J segment 5 bases; nucleotides outside the gene matches: 11.

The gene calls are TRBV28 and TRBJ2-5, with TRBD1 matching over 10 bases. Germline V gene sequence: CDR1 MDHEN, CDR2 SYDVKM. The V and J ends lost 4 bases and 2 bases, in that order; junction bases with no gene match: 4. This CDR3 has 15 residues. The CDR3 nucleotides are TGTGCCAGCAGTTACCCGGACAGGGGGCAAGAGACCCAGTACTTC. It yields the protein CASSYPDRGQETQYF.

The CDR3: CASSLKLEGAAFF. The DNA of the CDR3 is TGTGCCAGCAGCTTGAAATTGGAGGGGGCGGCTTTCTTT. This sequence joins TRBV5-5 and TRBJ1-1; 7 bases align to TRBD1. Germline values: CDR1 SGHKS, CDR2 YYEKEE (reference sequence). J lost 11 bases, V lost 1 base, and 8 bases had no gene match. The CDR3 runs to 13 residues.

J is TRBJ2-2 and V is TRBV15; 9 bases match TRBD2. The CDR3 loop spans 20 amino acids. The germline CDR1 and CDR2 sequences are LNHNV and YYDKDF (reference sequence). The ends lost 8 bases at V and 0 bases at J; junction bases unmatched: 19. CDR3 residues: CATAAAPGLAHGSNTGELFF. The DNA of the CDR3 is TGTGCCACCGCGGCGGCTCCGGGACTAGCCCACGGGTCGAACACCGGGGAGCTGTTTTTT.

CDR3 amino acids: CATSDPQMSEAFF. CDR3 sequence (DNA): TGTGCCACCAGTGACCCCCAAATGAGTGAAGCTTTCTTT. J is TRBJ1-1 and V is TRBV24-1; D remains unclear. The CDR3 contains 13 residues. Trimming left V 4 bases short and J 7 bases short, with 12 bases between. Germline V gene data show CDR1 as KGHDR and CDR2 as SFDVKD.

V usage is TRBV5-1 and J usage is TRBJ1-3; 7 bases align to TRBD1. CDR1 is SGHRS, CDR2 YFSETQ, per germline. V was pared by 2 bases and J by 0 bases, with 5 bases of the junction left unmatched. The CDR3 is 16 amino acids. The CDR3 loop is CASSLSGTASGNTIYF. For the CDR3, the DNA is TGCGCCAGCAGCTTATCCGGGACAGCCTCTGGAAACACCATATATTTT. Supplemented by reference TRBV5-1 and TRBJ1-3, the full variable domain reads KAGVTQTPRYLIKTRGQQVTLSCSPISGHRSVSWYQQTPGQGLQFLFEYFSETQRNKGNFPGRFSGRQFSNSRSEMNVSTLELGDSALYLCASSLSGTASGNTIYFGEGSWLTVV.

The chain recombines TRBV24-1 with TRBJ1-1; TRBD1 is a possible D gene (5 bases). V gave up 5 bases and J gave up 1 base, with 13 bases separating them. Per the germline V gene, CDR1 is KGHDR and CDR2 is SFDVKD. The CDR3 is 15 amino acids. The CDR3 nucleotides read TGTGCCACCAGTGCGGGAGGGGCGGGGAACACTGAAGCTTTCTTT. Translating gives CATSAGGAGNTEAFF.

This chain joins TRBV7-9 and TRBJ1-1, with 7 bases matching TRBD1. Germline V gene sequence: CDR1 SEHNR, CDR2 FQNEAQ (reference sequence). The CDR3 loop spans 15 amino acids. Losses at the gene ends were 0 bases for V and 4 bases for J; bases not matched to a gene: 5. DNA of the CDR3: TGTGCCAGCAGCTTAGCGAGGGGGCAGAGCACTGAAGCTTTCTTT. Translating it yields CASSLARGQSTEAFF.

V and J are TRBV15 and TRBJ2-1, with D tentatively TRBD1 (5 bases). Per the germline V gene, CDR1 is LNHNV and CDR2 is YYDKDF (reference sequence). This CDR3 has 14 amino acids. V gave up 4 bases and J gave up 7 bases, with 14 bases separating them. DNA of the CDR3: TGTGCCACCAGCACCCGGCGACAGCTTAATGAGCAGTTCTTC. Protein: CATSTRRQLNEQFF.

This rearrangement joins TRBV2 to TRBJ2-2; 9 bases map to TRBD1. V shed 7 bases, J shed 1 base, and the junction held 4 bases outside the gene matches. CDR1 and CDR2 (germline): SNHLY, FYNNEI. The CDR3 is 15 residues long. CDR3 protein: CASNKDRGNTGELFF. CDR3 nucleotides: TGTGCCAGCAACAAGGACAGGGGGAACACCGGGGAGCTGTTTTTT.

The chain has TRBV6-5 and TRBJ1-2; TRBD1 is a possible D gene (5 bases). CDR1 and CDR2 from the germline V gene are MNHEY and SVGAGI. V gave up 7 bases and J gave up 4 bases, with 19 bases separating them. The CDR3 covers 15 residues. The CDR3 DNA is TGTGCCAGCATCCTTTGGGGGGGGGACGGCTATGGCTACACCTTC. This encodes CASILWGGDGYGYTF.

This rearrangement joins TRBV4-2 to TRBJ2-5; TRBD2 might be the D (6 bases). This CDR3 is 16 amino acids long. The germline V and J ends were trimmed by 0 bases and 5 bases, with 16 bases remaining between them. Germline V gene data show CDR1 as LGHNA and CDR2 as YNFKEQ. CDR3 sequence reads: CASSQELATEGETQYF. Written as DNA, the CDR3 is TGTGCCAGCAGCCAAGAACTGGCCACGGAGGGCGAGACCCAGTACTTC.

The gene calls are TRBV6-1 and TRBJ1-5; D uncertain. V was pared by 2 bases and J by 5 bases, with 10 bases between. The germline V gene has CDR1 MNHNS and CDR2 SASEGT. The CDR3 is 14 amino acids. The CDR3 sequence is CASSELWLDQPQHF. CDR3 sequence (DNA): TGTGCCAGCAGTGAACTCTGGCTGGATCAGCCCCAGCATTTT.

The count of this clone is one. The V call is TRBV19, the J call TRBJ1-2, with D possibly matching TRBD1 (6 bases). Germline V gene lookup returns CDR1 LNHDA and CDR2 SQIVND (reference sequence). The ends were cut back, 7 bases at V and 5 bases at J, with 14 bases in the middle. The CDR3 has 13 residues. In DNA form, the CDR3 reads TGTGCCAGTAAGGACAGTGGGTGGTATGGCTACACCTTC. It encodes CASKDSGWYGYTF.

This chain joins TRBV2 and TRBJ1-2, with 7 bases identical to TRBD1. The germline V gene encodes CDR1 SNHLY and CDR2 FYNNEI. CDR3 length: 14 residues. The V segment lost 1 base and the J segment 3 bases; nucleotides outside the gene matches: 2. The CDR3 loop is CASSEDRGYYGYTF. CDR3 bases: TGTGCCAGCAGTGAAGACAGGGGATACTATGGCTACACCTTC.

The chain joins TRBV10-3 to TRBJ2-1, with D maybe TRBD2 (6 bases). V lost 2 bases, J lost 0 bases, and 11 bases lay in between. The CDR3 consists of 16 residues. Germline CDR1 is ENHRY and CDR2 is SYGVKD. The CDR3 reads CAISERRVSSYNEQFF. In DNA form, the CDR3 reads TGTGCCATCAGTGAGCGGAGGGTAAGCTCCTACAATGAGCAGTTCTTC.

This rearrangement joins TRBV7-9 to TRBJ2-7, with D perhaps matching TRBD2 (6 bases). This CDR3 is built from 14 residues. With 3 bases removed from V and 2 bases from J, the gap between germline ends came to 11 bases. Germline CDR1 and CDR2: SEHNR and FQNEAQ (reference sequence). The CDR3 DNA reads TGTGCCAGCAGCTTGGTTAGCGGAGCCTACGAGCAGTACTTC. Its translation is CASSLVSGAYEQYF.

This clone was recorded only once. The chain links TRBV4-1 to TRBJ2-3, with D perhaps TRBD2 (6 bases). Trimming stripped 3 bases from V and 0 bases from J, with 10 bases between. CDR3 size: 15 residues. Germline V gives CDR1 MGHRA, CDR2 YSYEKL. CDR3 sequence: CASSQEGLSTDTQYF. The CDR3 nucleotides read TGCGCCAGCAGCCAGGAGGGACTTAGCACAGATACGCAGTATTTT.

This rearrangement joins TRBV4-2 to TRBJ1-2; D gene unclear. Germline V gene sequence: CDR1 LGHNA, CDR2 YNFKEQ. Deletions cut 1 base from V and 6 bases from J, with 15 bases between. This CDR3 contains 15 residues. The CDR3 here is CASSQAQRREDGYTF. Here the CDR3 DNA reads TGTGCCAGCAGCCAAGCGCAAAGAAGGGAGGATGGCTACACCTTC.

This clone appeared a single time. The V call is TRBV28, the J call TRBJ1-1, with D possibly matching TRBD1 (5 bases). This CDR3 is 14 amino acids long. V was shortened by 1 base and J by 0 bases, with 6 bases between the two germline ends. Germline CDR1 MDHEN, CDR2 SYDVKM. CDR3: CASSLYRLNTEAFF. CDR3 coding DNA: TGTGCCAGCAGTTTATACAGGCTGAACACTGAAGCTTTCTTT. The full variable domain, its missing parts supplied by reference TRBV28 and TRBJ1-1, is DVKVTQSSRYLVKRTGEKVFLECVQDMDHENMFWYRQDPGLGLRLIYFSYDVKMKEKGDIPEGYSVSREKKERFSLILESASTNQTSMYLCASSLYRLNTEAFFGQGTRLTVV.

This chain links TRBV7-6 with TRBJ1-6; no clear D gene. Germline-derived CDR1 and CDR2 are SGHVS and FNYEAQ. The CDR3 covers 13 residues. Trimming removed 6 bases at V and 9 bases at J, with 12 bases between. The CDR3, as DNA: TGTGCCAGCAGTTCCACCTTGAGTTCACCCCTCCACTTT. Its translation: CASSSTLSSPLHF. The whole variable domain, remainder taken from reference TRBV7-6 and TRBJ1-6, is GAGVSQSPRYKVTKRGQDVALRCDPISGHVSLYWYRQALGQGPEFLTYFNYEAQQDKSGLPNDRFSAERPEGSISTLTIQRTEQRDSAMYRCASSSTLSSPLHFGNGTRLTVT.

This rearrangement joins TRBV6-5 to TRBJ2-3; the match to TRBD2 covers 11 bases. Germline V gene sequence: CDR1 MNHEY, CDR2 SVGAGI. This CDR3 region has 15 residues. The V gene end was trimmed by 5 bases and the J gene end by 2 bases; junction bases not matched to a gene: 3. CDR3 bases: TGTGCCAGCAGTCCTAGCGGGGGGCACACAGATACGCAGTATTTT. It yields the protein CASSPSGGHTDTQYF.

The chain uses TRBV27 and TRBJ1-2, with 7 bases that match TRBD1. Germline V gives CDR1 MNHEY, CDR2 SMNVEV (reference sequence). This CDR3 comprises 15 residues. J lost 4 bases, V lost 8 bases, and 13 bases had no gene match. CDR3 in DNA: TGTGCCAGCGGCCTAGGATCAGGGGGGTTCTATGGCTACACCTTC. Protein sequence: CASGLGSGGFYGYTF.

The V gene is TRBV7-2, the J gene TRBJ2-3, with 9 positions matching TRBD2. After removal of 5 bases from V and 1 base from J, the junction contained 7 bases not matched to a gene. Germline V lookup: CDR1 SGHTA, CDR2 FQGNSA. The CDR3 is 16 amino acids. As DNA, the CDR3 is TGTGCCAGCAGCATTAGCGGGAGCCGGGGCACAGATACGCAGTATTTT. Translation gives CASSISGSRGTDTQYF.

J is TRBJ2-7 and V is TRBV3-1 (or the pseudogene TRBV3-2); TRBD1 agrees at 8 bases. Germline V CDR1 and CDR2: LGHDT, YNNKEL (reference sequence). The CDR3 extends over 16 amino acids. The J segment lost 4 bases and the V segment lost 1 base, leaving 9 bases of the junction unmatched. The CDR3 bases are TGTGCCAGCAGCCAAGCCTCAGGACAGGGTCCTTACGAGCAGTACTTC. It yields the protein CASSQASGQGPYEQYF.

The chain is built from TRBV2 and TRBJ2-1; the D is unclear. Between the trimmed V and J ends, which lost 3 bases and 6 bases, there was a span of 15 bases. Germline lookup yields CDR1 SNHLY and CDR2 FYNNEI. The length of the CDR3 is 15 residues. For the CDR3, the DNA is TGTGCCAGCAGTGAGTTCTCCCTAGGAGTCAATGAGCAGTTCTTC. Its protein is CASSEFSLGVNEQFF.

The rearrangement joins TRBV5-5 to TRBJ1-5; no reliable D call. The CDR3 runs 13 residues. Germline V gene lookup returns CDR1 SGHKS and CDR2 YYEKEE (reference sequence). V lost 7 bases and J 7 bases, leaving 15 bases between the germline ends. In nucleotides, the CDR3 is TGTGCCAGCGCGATCGCCTTATCCCAGCCCCAGCATTTT. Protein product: CASAIALSQPQHF.

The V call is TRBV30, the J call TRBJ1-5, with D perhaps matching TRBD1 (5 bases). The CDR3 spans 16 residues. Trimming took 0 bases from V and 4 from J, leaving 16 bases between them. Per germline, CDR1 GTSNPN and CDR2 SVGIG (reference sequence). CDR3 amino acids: CAWSVGIGGANQPQHF. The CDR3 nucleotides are TGTGCCTGGAGTGTAGGAATAGGCGGGGCAAATCAGCCCCAGCATTTT.

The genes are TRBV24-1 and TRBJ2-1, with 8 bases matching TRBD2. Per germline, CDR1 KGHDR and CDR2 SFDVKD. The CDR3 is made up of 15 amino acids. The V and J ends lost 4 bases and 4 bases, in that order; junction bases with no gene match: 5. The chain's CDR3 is CATSENSGNYNEQFF. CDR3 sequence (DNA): TGTGCCACCAGTGAAAATAGCGGGAATTACAATGAGCAGTTCTTC.

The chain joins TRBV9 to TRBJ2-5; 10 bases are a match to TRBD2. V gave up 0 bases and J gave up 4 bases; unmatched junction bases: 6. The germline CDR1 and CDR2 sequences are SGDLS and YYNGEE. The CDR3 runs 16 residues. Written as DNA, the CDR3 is TGTGCCAGCAGCGTAGTAGCTAGCGGGAGTCTAGAGACCCAGTACTTC. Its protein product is CASSVVASGSLETQYF. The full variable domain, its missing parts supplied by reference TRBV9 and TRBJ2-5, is DSGVTQTPKHLITATGQRVTLRCSPRSGDLSVYWYQQSLDQGLQFLIQYYNGEERAKGNILERFSAQQFPDLHSELNLSSLELGDSALYFCASSVVASGSLETQYFGPGTRLLVL.

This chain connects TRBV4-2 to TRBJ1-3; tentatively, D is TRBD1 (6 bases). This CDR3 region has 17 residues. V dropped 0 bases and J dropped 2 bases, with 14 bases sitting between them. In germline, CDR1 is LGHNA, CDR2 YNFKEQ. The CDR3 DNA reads TGTGCCAGCAGCCAAGAGTTTGGGACAACAACTGGAAACACCATATATTTT. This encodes CASSQEFGTTTGNTIYF.